The rows below give T cell receptor beta chains drawn from one sample of a study of blood T cell repertoires in COVID-19. The assay was immunoSEQ multiplex PCR, and TCRdb's table has in-frame clones only and misses some. The sample consists of 100,000 to 120,000 clones, approximately 68% of them appearing once. Sequencing used peripheral blood. The receptors come from a woman aged 55-69 years with acute or convalescent COVID-19. CDR3s include the opening cysteine and the closing phenylalanine or tryptophan. The D gene is left open where the match is weak. The listing skips clone size in some rows; elsewhere it reads once, few, many or a size class.

D	size	V	J	CDR3	DNA
TRBD1	few	TRBV11-2	TRBJ1-4	CASSLNEWGQGAWNEKLFF	TGTGCCAGCAGCTTAAACGAGTGGGGACAGGGGGCATGGAATGAAAAACTGTTTTTT
TRBD1	-	TRBV29-1	TRBJ2-5	CSVDGTVQETQYF	TGCAGCGTTGACGGGACAGTACAAGAGACCCAGTACTTC
TRBD1	-	TRBV12-3/TRBV12-4	TRBJ1-6	CASSFGGGSPLHF	TGTGCCAGCAGTTTCGGAGGGGGCTCACCCCTCCACTTT
TRBD2	-	TRBV9	TRBJ2-7	CASSGGLAGDYEQYF	TGTGCCAGCAGCGGGGGACTAGCGGGGGACTACGAGCAGTACTTC
TRBD1	few	TRBV24-1	TRBJ1-5	CATSRQGFNQPQHF	TGTGCCACCAGCCGACAGGGTTTCAATCAGCCCCAGCATTTT
TRBD1	-	TRBV30	TRBJ1-4	CAWTPGQANEKLFF	TGTGCCTGGACACCGGGACAGGCTAATGAAAAACTGTTTTTT
TRBD1	-	TRBV6-5	TRBJ2-7	CASSYSPGQNYEQYF	TGTGCCAGCAGTTACTCGCCGGGACAGAACTACGAGCAGTACTTC
-	many	TRBV2	TRBJ1-1	CASSEGGREAFF	TGTGCCAGCAGTGAGGGGGGGCGTGAAGCTTTCTTT
-	-	TRBV4-3	TRBJ1-3	CASSQELLRDRGGNTIYF	TGCGCCAGCAGCCAAGAATTGCTAAGGGATCGAGGGGGAAACACCATATATTTT
-	-	TRBV15	TRBJ2-3	CATSRFREDTQYF	TGTGCCACCAGCAGATTCAGGGAAGATACGCAGTATTTT
-	-	TRBV4-2	TRBJ1-1	CASSQAGRMNTEAFF	TGTGCCAGCAGCCAAGCGGGTCGCATGAACACTGAAGCTTTCTTT
-	-	TRBV2	TRBJ1-4	CASSDHRENEKLFF	TGTGCCAGCAGTGACCACAGGGAGAATGAAAAACTGTTTTTT
-	-	TRBV21-1	TRBJ2-1	CASSKDFETRLNEQFF	TGTGCCAGCAGCAAAGACTTCGAGACTAGGCTCAATGAGCAGTTCTTC
-	-	TRBV2	TRBJ1-3	CASRSRGGNTIYF	TGTGCCAGCAGGAGTAGAGGTGGAAACACCATATATTTT
TRBD1	few	TRBV7-3	TRBJ1-1	CASSPRTGDTEAFF	TGTGCCAGCAGCCCAAGGACAGGGGACACTGAAGCTTTCTTT
TRBD1	-	TRBV6-2/TRBV6-3	TRBJ1-5	CASSYIRMTGSHQPQHF	TGTGCCAGCAGTTATATCCGAATGACAGGGTCCCATCAGCCCCAGCATTTT
-	few	TRBV19	TRBJ1-2	CASSLQGPNYGYTF	TGTGCCAGTAGTCTCCAGGGGCCTAACTATGGCTACACCTTC
-	-	TRBV11-3	TRBJ1-4	CASSPGEGEKLFF	TGTGCCAGCTCACCCGGGGAAGGGGAAAAACTGTTTTTT
-	-	TRBV5-1	TRBJ1-1	CASSMQGFSTEAFF	TGCGCCAGCAGCATGCAGGGTTTTAGCACTGAAGCTTTCTTT
-	-	TRBV15	TRBJ1-5	CATSRDRSFTGPRNQPQHF	TGTGCCACCAGCAGAGATCGATCGTTTACAGGGCCGAGAAATCAGCCCCAGCATTTT
-	-	TRBV28	TRBJ1-2	CASIDSPSNYGYTF	TGTGCCAGCATCGACAGTCCCTCTAACTATGGCTACACCTTC
-	-	TRBV7-9	TRBJ1-4	CASSRPGGYEKLFF	TGTGCCAGCAGCCGTCCAGGCGGGTACGAAAAACTGTTTTTT
TRBD1	few	TRBV11-2	TRBJ1-2	CASSSGQGGNYGYTF	TGTGCCAGCAGCTCAGGACAGGGGGGGAACTATGGCTACACCTTC